These 12 T cell receptor beta chains share one sample of origin, sequenced in a study of T cell repertoires in cytomegalovirus infection (dated by TCRdb to the late 2010s). Sequenced using an Illumina HiSeq 1500. TCRdb redid the processing of the public reads, applying fastp at Q25 and MiXCR, and retained in-frame beta chains. Duplicate CDR3 protein sequences are folded into a single record with the most common DNA and genes. For this sample the table gives about 920,000 distinct CDR3 sequences, of which approximately 32% were detected only once. 10% to 15% of the sample comes from the top ten. The treatment or condition label, read with the paper, signifies: in vitro stimulation with specific CMV peptide epitopes to enrich CMV-specific T cells. For these TCRs, the target antigens are not known. The sequenced sample was cultured CD8+ T cells from PBMCs, obtained from culture after CMV antigen stimulation. The receptors were gathered from a human donor in good health (CMV status not recorded). Some clones in this sample may be carry-over from other donors' samples.

The genes are TRBV2 and TRBJ2-7; D not certain. The CDR3 is made up of 13 amino acids. CDR1 is SNHLY and CDR2 is FYNNEI in the germline V gene. Trimming took off 3 bases at V and 4 bases at J, with 10 bases between the two ends. The CDR3 here is CASSDWIDYEQYV. The DNA for the CDR3 is TGTGCCAGCAGTGATTGGATAGATTACGAGCAGTACGTC.

The table lists this clonotype with a few counts. The chain joins TRBV5-1 to TRBJ1-2; no reliable D call. The ends were cut back, 0 bases at V and 2 bases at J, with 11 bases in the middle. This CDR3 contains 15 residues. The V gene's germline CDR1 is SGHRS and CDR2 YFSETQ. The CDR3 DNA sequence: TGCGCCAGCAGCTTGGAGGCAGGCCTAAACTATGGCTACACCTTC. It specifies CASSLEAGLNYGYTF. Variable domain in full (rest from reference TRBV5-1 and TRBJ1-2): KAGVTQTPRYLIKTRGQQVTLSCSPISGHRSVSWYQQTPGQGLQFLFEYFSETQRNKGNFPGRFSGRQFSNSRSEMNVSTLELGDSALYLCASSLEAGLNYGYTFGSGTRLTVV.

Many counts were recorded for this clonotype. CDR3 DNA: TGTGCCAGCAGTACTTACACTGAAGCTTTCTTT. Its translation: CASSTYTEAFF. This rearrangement joins TRBV6-6 to TRBJ1-1, with D uncertain. The CDR3 runs 11 residues. V gave up 5 bases and J gave up 3 bases, with 4 bases separating them. In germline, CDR1 is MNHNY, CDR2 SVGAGI (reference sequence).

This clonotype has more than one count but fewer than ten. The chain carries TRBV7-9 and TRBJ2-1; D possibly corresponds to TRBD2 (5 bases). Trimming cost V 5 bases and J 0 bases, with 17 bases left between them. The V gene's germline CDR1 is SEHNR and CDR2 FQNEAQ (reference sequence). This CDR3 region has 17 residues. CDR3 residues: CASSIPDSISSYNEQFF. CDR3 coding DNA: TGTGCCAGCAGCATCCCGGACTCGATTAGCTCCTACAATGAGCAGTTCTTC.

This clonotype was seen a handful of times. The chain employs TRBV7-9 and TRBJ2-3; possibly TRBD2 for D (6 bases). V lost 5 bases to trimming and J lost 2 bases, with 14 bases between them. This CDR3 is 15 amino acids long. Per germline, CDR1 SEHNR and CDR2 FQNEAQ (reference sequence). The CDR3 coding sequence is TGTGCCAGCAGCGAATTCGCGGGGACCACAGATACGCAGTATTTT. Amino acid sequence: CASSEFAGTTDTQYF.

This clonotype appeared a few times. This chain uses TRBV27 with TRBJ1-1; 9 bases line up with TRBD1. With V trimmed by 8 bases and J by 1 base, 5 bases remained unmatched. CDR1 and CDR2 (germline): MNHEY, SMNVEV (reference sequence). This CDR3 spans 14 amino acids. CDR3 in amino acids: CASLKTGGNTEAFF. CDR3 in DNA: TGTGCCAGCCTTAAGACAGGGGGGAACACTGAAGCTTTCTTT.

Turning to this clonotype: This may arise from a read error, as a much more abundant clone is one base away. The rearrangement uses TRBV7-2 and TRBJ2-2; 12 bases agree with TRBD2. The CDR3 sequence is 18 residues long. The germline V gene has CDR1 SGHTA and CDR2 FQGNSA. V was clipped by 6 bases and J by 3 bases; unmatched bases: 11. CDR3 nucleotide sequence: TGTGCCAGCAGTTCCGGGCGACTAGCGGGGGAGTACACCGGGGAGCTGTTTTTT. It translates to CASSSGRLAGEYTGELFF.

The sample holds many counts of this clonotype. V usage is TRBV29-1 and J usage is TRBJ1-2; no clear D. V was pared by 2 bases and J by 0 bases, with 7 bases between. The CDR3 is 13 residues long. Germline V gives CDR1 SQVTM, CDR2 ANQGSEA. The CDR3 DNA reads TGCAGCGTTGAATCAGACACTAACTATGGCTACACCTTC. Protein product: CSVESDTNYGYTF.

The chain couples TRBV5-8 to TRBJ1-2, with a tentative D call TRBD1 (6 bases). V was cut by 3 bases and J by 2 bases, with 14 bases left in between. This CDR3 contains 15 residues. Germline loops: CDR1 SGHTS, CDR2 YDEGEE. CDR3 residues: CASSSRSGANYGYTF. The CDR3 DNA is TGTGCCAGCAGCTCCCGATCGGGGGCCAACTATGGCTACACCTTC.

This clonotype was seen repeatedly, ten times or more. This chain joins TRBV7-2 and TRBJ2-7, with a possible D match to TRBD2 (5 bases). The CDR3 covers 16 residues. V was cut by 5 bases and J by 2 bases, with 19 bases left in between. Germline V gene sequence: CDR1 SGHTA, CDR2 FQGNSA. Here the CDR3 reads CASSPPPGYGTYEQYV. The CDR3 nucleotides read TGTGCCAGCAGCCCACCCCCTGGTTACGGGACCTACGAGCAGTACGTC.

This chain connects TRBV12-3 or TRBV12-4 to TRBJ1-4; 7 nucleotides line up with TRBD1. V trimming: 3 bases; J trimming: 4 bases; junction bases outside the gene matches: 11. The CDR3 sequence is 17 residues long. CDR3 sequence reads: CASSFAAGGQDNEKLFF. DNA of the CDR3: TGTGCCAGCAGTTTCGCCGCGGGAGGACAGGATAATGAAAAACTGTTTTTT.

This clonotype turned up a few times. V gene TRBV7-9 combines with J gene TRBJ2-2; perhaps TRBD2 as D (6 bases). The V gene lost 0 bases and the J gene lost 6 bases, with 14 bases spanning the gap. The germline gives CDR1 SEHNR, CDR2 FQNEAQ (reference sequence). The CDR3 is made up of 16 amino acids. The CDR3 is CASSLAAGPSAGELFF. The CDR3, as DNA: TGTGCCAGCAGCTTAGCGGCAGGGCCTAGCGCCGGGGAGCTGTTTTTT. Complete variable domain (other parts from reference TRBV7-9 and TRBJ2-2): DTGVSQNPRHKITKRGQNVTFRCDPISEHNRLYWYRQTLGQGPEFLTYFQNEAQLEKSRLLSDRFSAERPKGSFSTLEIQRTEQGDSAMYLCASSLAAGPSAGELFFGEGSRLTVL.